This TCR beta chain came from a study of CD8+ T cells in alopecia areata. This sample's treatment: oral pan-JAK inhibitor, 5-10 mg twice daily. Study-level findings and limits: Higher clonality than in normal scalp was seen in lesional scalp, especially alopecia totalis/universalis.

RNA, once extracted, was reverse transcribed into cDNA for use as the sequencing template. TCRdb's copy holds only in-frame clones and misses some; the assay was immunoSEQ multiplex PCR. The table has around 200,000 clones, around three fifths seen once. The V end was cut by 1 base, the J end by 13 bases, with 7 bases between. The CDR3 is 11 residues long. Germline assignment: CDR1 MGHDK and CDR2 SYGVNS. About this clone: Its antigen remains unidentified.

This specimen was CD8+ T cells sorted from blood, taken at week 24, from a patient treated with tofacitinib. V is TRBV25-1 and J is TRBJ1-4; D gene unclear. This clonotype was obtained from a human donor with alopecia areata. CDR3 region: CASSESATLFF. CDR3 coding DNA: TGTGCCAGCAGTGAATCCGCAACACTGTTTTTT.